Listed below are T cell receptor beta chains from one sample, sequenced in a study of blood T cells in healthy people across ages. MiXCR, applied by TCRdb to the 5' RACE reads, yields one record per CDR3 protein. The table includes approximately 2,000,000 distinct CDR3 sequences, approximately 40% detected once. Sequencing was carried out using blood. These receptors all stem from a human donor in good health. Both conserved end residues are part of each CDR3. The D gene is left open where the match is weak. Some rows have no size entry. The others give once, few or many, or a class for an expanded clone.

abundance: few
v_gene: TRBV5-6
j_gene: TRBJ2-7
d_gene: NA
CDR3nt: TGTGCCAGCAGTGCGGGGAGCCCTGGTTACGAGCAGTACTTC
CDR3aa: CASSAGSPGYEQYF

abundance: NA
v_gene: TRBV13
j_gene: TRBJ2-7
d_gene: NA
CDR3nt: TGTGCCAGCAGCTTAGGCAGGGTGATCCCCTACGAGCAGTACTTC
CDR3aa: CASSLGRVIPYEQYF

abundance: NA
v_gene: TRBV2
j_gene: TRBJ2-5
d_gene: NA
CDR3nt: TGTGCCAGCAAGATGGAGGGAGAGACCCAGTACTTC
CDR3aa: CASKMEGETQYF

abundance: NA
v_gene: TRBV13
j_gene: TRBJ1-2
d_gene: NA
CDR3nt: TGTGCCAGCAATTCTCCTACAGAGTTAACTAACTATGGCTACACCTTC
CDR3aa: CASNSPTELTNYGYTF

abundance: few
v_gene: TRBV4-3
j_gene: TRBJ2-1
d_gene: NA
CDR3nt: TGCGCCAGCAGCCAAGAACCAGAAGGGTTCGGCTACAATGAGCAGTTCTTC
CDR3aa: CASSQEPEGFGYNEQFF

abundance: few
v_gene: TRBV20-1
j_gene: TRBJ2-7
d_gene: TRBD1
CDR3nt: TGCAGTGCTACCGAGACAGGGTACGAAAGCTACGAGCAGTACTTC
CDR3aa: CSATETGYESYEQYF

abundance: NA
v_gene: TRBV9
j_gene: TRBJ2-7
d_gene: NA
CDR3nt: TGTGCCAGCAGCGTAGCGGCAGGCGAGTCCTACGAGCAGTACTTC
CDR3aa: CASSVAAGESYEQYF

abundance: few
v_gene: TRBV7-2
j_gene: TRBJ2-5
d_gene: NA
CDR3nt: TGTGCCAGCAGCCAAGCGGATAACCAAGAGACCCAGTACTTC
CDR3aa: CASSQADNQETQYF

abundance: once
v_gene: TRBV12-3/TRBV12-4
j_gene: TRBJ2-5
d_gene: NA
CDR3nt: TGTGCCAGCAGCCGGGACACGTATGGGGAGACCCAGTACTTC
CDR3aa: CASSRDTYGETQYF

abundance: NA
v_gene: TRBV20-1
j_gene: TRBJ1-5
d_gene: NA
CDR3nt: TGCAGTGCCCTGGCCCTGACTACCCCCTCTAATCAGCCCCAGCATTTT
CDR3aa: CSALALTTPSNQPQHF

abundance: NA
v_gene: TRBV20-1
j_gene: TRBJ2-5
d_gene: TRBD2
CDR3nt: TGCAGTGCTAGAGTTCGCGTAGCGGGGGGGCCAGAGACCCAGTACTTC
CDR3aa: CSARVRVAGGPETQYF

abundance: few
v_gene: TRBV6-5
j_gene: TRBJ1-6
d_gene: TRBD1
CDR3nt: TGTGCCAGCAGTTACAGGGGGCGAAATTCACCCCTCCACTTT
CDR3aa: CASSYRGRNSPLHF

abundance: few
v_gene: TRBV10-3
j_gene: TRBJ2-7
d_gene: TRBD1
CDR3nt: TGTGCCATCACAGATGGGACAGGGATATTCGAGCAGTACTTC
CDR3aa: CAITDGTGIFEQYF

abundance: NA
v_gene: TRBV20-1
j_gene: TRBJ2-3
d_gene: NA
CDR3nt: TGCAGTGGGCGGGAAAGCACAGATACGCAGTATTTT
CDR3aa: CSGRESTDTQYF